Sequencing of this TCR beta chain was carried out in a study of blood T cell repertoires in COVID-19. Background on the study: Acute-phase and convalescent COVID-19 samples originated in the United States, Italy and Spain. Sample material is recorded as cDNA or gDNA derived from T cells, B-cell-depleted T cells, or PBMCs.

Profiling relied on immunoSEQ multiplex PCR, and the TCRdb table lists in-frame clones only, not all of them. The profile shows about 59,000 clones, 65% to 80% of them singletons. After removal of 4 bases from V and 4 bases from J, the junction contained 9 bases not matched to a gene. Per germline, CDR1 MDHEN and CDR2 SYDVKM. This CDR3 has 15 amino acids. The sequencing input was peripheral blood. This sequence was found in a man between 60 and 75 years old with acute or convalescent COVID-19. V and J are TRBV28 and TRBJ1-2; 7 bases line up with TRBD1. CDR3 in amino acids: CASSSWSGTAYGYTF. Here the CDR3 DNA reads TGTGCCAGCAGTTCCTGGTCCGGGACAGCCTATGGCTACACCTTC.